This TCR beta chain was observed in a study of T cell changes during pregnancy in multiple sclerosis. Trimming took off 5 bases at V and 5 bases at J, with 13 bases between the two ends. The germline CDR1 and CDR2 sequences are SEHNR and FQNEAQ (reference sequence). This CDR3 is 13 amino acids long. Clones were read by immunoSEQ multiplex PCR, and TCRdb kept only the in-frame ones, dropping some. In the table there are some 87,000 clones, 90% to 95% of which are singletons. Sequencing was performed on peripheral blood, taken in the second trimester of pregnancy. The receptor comes from a female donor with multiple sclerosis, enrolled in a pregnancy study. The chain employs TRBV7-9 and TRBJ2-7; possibly TRBD1 for D (5 bases). The CDR3 is CASSNLQGHEQYF. DNA for the CDR3: TGTGCCAGCAGCAACCTTCAGGGTCACGAGCAGTACTTC. Looking up the rest from reference TRBV7-9 and TRBJ2-7 gives the full variable domain: DTGVSQNPRHKITKRGQNVTFRCDPISEHNRLYWYRQTLGQGPEFLTYFQNEAQLEKSRLLSDRFSAERPKGSFSTLEIQRTEQGDSAMYLCASSNLQGHEQYFGPGTRLTVT.